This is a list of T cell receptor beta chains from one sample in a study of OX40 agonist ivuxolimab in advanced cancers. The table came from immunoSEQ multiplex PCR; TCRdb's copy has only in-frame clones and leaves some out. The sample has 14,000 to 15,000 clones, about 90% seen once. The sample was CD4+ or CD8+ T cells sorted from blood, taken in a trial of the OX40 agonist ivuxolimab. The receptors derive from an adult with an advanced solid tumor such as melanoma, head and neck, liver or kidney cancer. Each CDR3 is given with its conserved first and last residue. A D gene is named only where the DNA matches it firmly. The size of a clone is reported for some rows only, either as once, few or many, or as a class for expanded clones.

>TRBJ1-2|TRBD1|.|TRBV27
CASSSRDRGHYGYTF
TGTGCCAGCAGTTCCCGGGACAGGGGCCACTATGGCTACACCTTC
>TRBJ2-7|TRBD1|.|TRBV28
CASSLAGGESYEQYF
TGTGCCAGCAGCCTTGCAGGGGGCGAGTCCTACGAGCAGTACTTC
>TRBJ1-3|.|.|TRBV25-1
CASSDNIREPLTGNTIYF
TGTGCCAGCAGTGATAATATAAGGGAACCACTTACTGGAAACACCATATATTTT
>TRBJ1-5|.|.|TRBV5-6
CASSLGAGASNQPQHF
TGTGCCAGCAGCTTGGGAGCAGGGGCAAGCAATCAGCCCCAGCATTTT
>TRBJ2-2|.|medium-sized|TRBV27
CASSPLTGELFF
TGTGCCAGCAGTCCTTTAACCGGGGAGCTGTTTTTT
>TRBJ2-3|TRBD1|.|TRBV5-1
CASSLVPTGGLDTQYF
TGCGCCAGCAGCTTGGTACCGACAGGGGGCTTAGATACGCAGTATTTT
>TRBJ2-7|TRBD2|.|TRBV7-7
CASSLTPGGEQYF
TGTGCTAGCAGCTTGACCCCGGGGGGAGAGCAGTACTTC
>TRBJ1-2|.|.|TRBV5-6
CASSLVSATNYGYTF
TGTGCCAGCAGCTTGGTGTCGGCTACTAACTATGGCTACACCTTC
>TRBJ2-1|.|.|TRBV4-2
CASSQSAPNEQFF
TGTGCCAGCAGCCAAAGCGCGCCCAATGAGCAGTTCTTC
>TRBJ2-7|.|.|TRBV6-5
CASSRKDLPYEQYF
TGTGCCAGCAGTAGAAAGGACCTCCCCTACGAGCAGTACTTC
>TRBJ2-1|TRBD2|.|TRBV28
CASTYPSGRAGYNEQFF
TGTGCCAGCACCTACCCTAGCGGGAGGGCCGGCTACAATGAGCAGTTCTTC